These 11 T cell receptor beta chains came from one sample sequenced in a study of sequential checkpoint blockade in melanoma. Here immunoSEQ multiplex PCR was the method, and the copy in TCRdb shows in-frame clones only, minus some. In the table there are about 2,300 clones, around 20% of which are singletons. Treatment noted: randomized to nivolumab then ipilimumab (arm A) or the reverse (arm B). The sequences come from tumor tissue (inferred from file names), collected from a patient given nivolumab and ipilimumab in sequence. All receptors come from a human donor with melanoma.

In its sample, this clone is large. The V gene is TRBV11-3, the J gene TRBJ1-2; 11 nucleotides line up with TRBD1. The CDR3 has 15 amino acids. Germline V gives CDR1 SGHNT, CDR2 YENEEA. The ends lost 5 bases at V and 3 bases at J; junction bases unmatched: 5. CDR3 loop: CASSRTGGSHYGYTF. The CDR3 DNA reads TGTGCCAGCAGCAGGACAGGGGGCTCGCACTATGGCTACACCTTC.

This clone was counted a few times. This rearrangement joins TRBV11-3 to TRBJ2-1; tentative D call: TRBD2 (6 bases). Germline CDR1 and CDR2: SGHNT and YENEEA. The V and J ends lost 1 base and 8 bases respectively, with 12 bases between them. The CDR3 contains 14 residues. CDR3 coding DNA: TGTGCCAGCAGCTTAGTTGCGGGATCACATGAGCAGTTCTTC. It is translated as CASSLVAGSHEQFF. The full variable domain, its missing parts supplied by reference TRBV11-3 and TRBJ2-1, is EAGVVQSPRYKIIEKKQPVAFWCNPISGHNTLYWYLQNLGQGPELLIRYENEEAVDDSQLPKDRFSAERLKGVDSTLKIQPAELGDSAVYLCASSLVAGSHEQFFGPGTRLTVL.

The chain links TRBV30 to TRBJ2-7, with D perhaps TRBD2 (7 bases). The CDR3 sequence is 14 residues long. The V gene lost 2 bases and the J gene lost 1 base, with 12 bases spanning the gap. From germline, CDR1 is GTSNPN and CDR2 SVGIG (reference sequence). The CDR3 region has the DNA TGTGCCTGGAGTACGGGGGGCAGTTCCTACGAGCAGTACTTC. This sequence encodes CAWSTGGSSYEQYF.

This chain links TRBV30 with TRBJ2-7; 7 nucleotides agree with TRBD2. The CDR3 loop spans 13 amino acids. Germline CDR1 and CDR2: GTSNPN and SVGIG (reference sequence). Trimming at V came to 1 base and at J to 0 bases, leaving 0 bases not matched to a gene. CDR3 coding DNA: TGTGCCTGGAGTGGGGAGGGCTCCTACGAGCAGTACTTC. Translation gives CAWSGEGSYEQYF. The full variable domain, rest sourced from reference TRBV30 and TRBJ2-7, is SQTIHQWPATLVQPVGSPLSLECTVEGTSNPNLYWYRQAAGRGLQLLFYSVGIGQISSEVPQNLSASRPQDRQFILSSKKLLLSDSGFYLCAWSGEGSYEQYFGPGTRLTVT.

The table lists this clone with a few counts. The CDR3 spells CAWSVGITYEQYF. For the CDR3, the DNA is TGTGCCTGGAGTGTAGGGATCACCTACGAGCAGTACTTC. This chain links TRBV30 with TRBJ2-7; D remains ambiguous. The V gene's germline CDR1 is GTSNPN and CDR2 SVGIG (reference sequence). The CDR3 is 13 amino acids. The V end lost 0 bases, the J end lost 2 bases, and 8 bases lay between the germline ends. Full variable domain (remainder filled in from reference TRBV30 and TRBJ2-7): SQTIHQWPATLVQPVGSPLSLECTVEGTSNPNLYWYRQAAGRGLQLLFYSVGIGQISSEVPQNLSASRPQDRQFILSSKKLLLSDSGFYLCAWSVGITYEQYFGPGTRLTVT.

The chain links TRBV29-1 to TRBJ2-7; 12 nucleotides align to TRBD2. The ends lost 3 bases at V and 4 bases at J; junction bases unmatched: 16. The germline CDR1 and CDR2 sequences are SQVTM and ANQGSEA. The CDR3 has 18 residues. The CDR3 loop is CSVDSVGSTSGSRYEQYF. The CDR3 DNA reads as TGCAGCGTTGATAGTGTAGGGTCGACTAGCGGGAGTCGATACGAGCAGTACTTC.

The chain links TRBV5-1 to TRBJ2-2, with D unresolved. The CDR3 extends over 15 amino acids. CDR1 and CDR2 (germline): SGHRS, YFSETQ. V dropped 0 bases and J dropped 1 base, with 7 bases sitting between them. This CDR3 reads CASSLEVGNTGELFF. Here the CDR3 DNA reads TGCGCCAGCAGCTTGGAGGTAGGGAACACCGGGGAGCTGTTTTTT. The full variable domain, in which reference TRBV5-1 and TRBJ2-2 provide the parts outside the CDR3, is KAGVTQTPRYLIKTRGQQVTLSCSPISGHRSVSWYQQTPGQGLQFLFEYFSETQRNKGNFPGRFSGRQFSNSRSEMNVSTLELGDSALYLCASSLEVGNTGELFFGEGSRLTVL.

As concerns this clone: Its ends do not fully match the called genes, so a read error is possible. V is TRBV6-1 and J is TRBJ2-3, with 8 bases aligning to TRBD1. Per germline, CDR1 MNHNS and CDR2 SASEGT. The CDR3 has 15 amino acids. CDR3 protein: CAISEAGGGTDTQYF. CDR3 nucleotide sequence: TGTGCCATCAGTGAAGCAGGGGGCGGTACAGATACGCAGTATTTT.

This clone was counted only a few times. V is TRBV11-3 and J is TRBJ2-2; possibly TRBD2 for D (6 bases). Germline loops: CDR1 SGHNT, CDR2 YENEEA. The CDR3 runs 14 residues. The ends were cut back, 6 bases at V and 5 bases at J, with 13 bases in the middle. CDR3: CASSFAGFTGELFF. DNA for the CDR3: TGTGCCAGCAGTTTCGCGGGGTTTACCGGGGAGCTGTTTTTT. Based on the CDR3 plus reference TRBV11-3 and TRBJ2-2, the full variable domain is EAGVVQSPRYKIIEKKQPVAFWCNPISGHNTLYWYLQNLGQGPELLIRYENEEAVDDSQLPKDRFSAERLKGVDSTLKIQPAELGDSAVYLCASSFAGFTGELFFGEGSRLTVL.

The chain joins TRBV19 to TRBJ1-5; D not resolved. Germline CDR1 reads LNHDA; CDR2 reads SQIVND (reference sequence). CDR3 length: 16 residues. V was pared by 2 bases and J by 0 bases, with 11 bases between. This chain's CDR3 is CASSIPGIYSNQPQHF. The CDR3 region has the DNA TGTGCCAGTAGTATACCCGGGATCTATAGCAATCAGCCCCAGCATTTT.

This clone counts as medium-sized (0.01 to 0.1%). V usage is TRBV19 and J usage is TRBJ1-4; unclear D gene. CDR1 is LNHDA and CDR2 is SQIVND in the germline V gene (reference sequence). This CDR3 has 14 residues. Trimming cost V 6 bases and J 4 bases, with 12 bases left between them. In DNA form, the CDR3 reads TGTGCCAGTAGGCCAGGTGCTATTAATGAAAAACTGTTTTTT. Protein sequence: CASRPGAINEKLFF.